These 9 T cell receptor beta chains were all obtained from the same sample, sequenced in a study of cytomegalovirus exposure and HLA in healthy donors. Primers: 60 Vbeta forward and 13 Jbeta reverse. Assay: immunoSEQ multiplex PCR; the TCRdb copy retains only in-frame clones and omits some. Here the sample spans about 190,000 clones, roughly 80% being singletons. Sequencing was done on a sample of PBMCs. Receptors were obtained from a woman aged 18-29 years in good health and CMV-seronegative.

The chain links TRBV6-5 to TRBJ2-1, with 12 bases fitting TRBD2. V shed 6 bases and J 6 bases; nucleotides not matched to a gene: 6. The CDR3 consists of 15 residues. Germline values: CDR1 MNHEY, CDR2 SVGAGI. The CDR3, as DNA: TGTGCCAGCAGACCCGCTAGCGGGAGGGCCAATGAGCAGTTCTTC. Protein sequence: CASRPASGRANEQFF.

The CDR3 DNA is TGTGCCAGCAGGCCCACAGCAACCTACGAGCAGTACTTC. This translates into CASRPTATYEQYF. This rearrangement joins TRBV2 to TRBJ2-7, with D hard to call. Germline values: CDR1 SNHLY, CDR2 FYNNEI. Deletions cut 6 bases from V and 2 bases from J, with 11 bases between. There are 13 residues in the CDR3.

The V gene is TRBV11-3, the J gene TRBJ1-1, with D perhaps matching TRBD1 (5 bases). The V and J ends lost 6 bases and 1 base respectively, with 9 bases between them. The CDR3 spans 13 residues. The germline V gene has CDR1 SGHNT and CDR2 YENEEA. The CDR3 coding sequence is TGTGCCAGCAGTTGGGACTCGAACACTGAAGCTTTCTTT. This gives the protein CASSWDSNTEAFF.

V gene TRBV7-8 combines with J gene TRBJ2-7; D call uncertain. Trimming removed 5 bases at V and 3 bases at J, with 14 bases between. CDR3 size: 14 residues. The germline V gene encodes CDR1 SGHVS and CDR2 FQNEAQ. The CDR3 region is CASSPRGSNYEQYF. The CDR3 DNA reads TGTGCCAGCAGCCCCCGTGGTAGCAACTACGAGCAGTACTTC.

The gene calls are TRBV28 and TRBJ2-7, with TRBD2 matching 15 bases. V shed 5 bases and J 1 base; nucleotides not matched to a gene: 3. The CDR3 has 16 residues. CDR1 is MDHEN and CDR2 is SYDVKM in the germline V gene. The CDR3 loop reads CASSRTSGRGSYEQYF. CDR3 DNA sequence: TGTGCCAGCAGTCGGACTAGCGGGAGGGGGTCCTACGAGCAGTACTTC. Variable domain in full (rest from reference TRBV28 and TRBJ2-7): DVKVTQSSRYLVKRTGEKVFLECVQDMDHENMFWYRQDPGLGLRLIYFSYDVKMKEKGDIPEGYSVSREKKERFSLILESASTNQTSMYLCASSRTSGRGSYEQYFGPGTRLTVT.

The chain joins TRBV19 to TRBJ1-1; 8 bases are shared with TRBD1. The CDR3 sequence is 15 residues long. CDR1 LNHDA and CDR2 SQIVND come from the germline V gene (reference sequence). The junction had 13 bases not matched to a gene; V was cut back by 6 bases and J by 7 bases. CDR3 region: CASSQPGQALFEAFF. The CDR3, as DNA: TGTGCCAGTAGCCAACCGGGACAGGCGTTATTTGAAGCTTTCTTT. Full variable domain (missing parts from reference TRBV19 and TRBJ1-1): DGGITQSPKYLFRKEGQNVTLSCEQNLNHDAMYWYRQDPGQGLRLIYYSQIVNDFQKGDIAEGYSVSREKKESFPLTVTSAQKNPTAFYLCASSQPGQALFEAFFGQGTRLTVV.

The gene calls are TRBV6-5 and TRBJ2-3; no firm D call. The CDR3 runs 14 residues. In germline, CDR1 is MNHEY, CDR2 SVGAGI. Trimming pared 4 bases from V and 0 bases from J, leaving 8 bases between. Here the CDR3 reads CASSSIPSTDTQYF. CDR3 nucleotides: TGTGCCAGCAGTTCTATCCCCAGCACAGATACGCAGTATTTT.

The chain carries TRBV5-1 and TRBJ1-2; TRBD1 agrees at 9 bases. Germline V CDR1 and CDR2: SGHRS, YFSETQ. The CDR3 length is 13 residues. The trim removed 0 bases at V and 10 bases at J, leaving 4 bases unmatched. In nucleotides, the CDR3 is TGCGCCAGCAGCTTGGGGGGACAGGGTTTCTACACCTTC. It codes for CASSLGGQGFYTF.

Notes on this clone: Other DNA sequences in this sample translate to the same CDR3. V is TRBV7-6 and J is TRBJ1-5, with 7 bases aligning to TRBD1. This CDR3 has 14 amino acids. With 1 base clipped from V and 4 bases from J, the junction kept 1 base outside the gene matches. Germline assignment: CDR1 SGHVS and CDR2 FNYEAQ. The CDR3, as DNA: TGTGCCAGCAGCTTAGAGACAGGGAATCAGCCCCAGCATTTT. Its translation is CASSLETGNQPQHF.